This T cell receptor (beta chain) emerged from a study of regulatory T cells in long-lasting Graves disease. The study's findings and limits: Whereas 966 public clonotypes were shared by new patients, persistent patients shared more, at under 3,000. TRBV28, TRBJ1-2 and TRBJ2-5 were favored in persistent disease.

This clonotype has more than one count but fewer than ten. No antigen is known for it. Library construction for TCR beta used iRepertoire HTBI primers and Arm-PCR of CDR3 regions. Original data processing: Samples jointly harbored roughly 60 TRBV and fewer than 15 TRBJ segments. Using its own MiXCR run on the multiplex PCR reads, TCRdb lists one record per CDR3 protein. The V and J calls here are based on TCRdb, not the publication. In the table there are roughly 400,000 distinct CDR3 sequences, more than 20% of which are singletons. Time point: persistent/refractory GD, antithyroid drugs over 5 years with positive TRAb. PBMCs were the source of the RNA used for TCR sequencing. From each patient, roughly 9 milliliters of peripheral blood was drawn and collected into an EDTA anticoagulant tube. CDR1 and CDR2 (germline): SGHAT, FQNNGV. CDR3 length: 14 residues. V trimming: 4 bases; J trimming: 9 bases; junction bases outside the gene matches: 7.

This receptor was identified in a female donor with Graves disease. Sequencing was performed on peripheral blood mononuclear cells (PBMCs), taken when the disease was refractory, from a patient treated with antithyroid drugs. The chain joins TRBV11-2 to TRBJ2-7; 12 bases map to TRBD1. CDR3 loop: CASSSSGTGGRQYF. The CDR3 DNA sequence: TGTGCCAGCAGCTCTTCCGGGACAGGGGGCCGGCAGTACTTC.